The TCR beta chain described here comes from a study of cytomegalovirus exposure and HLA in healthy donors (dated by TCRdb to 2017 to 2019). With regard to the full study: The roughly 650 repertoires of the first cohort and the 120 validation repertoires were produced on the same platform, according to a later analysis. The study was designed to test whether signatures of past pathogen exposure could be identified by cataloging public T cell receptors. A separate validation cohort of roughly 130 different subjects was used in addition to the roughly 700-subject first cohort. To predict cytomegalovirus infection status, the study brought together high-throughput TCR immunosequencing, statistical association of individual TCRs with disease status, and machine learning.

Summary of the overall study and its limitations: The authors suggested that the approach could potentially be extended to other disease states and immunological phenotypes. In the study, approximately 160 TCR beta chains were listed as associated with cytomegalovirus. A later analysis found that TCRs clustered in the first cohort also tended to co-occur in the roughly 110 validation repertoires, with more than 90% of cluster scores above 0. In both the original and validation cohorts, the classifier was reported to diagnose cytomegalovirus status with high specificity and sensitivity. Across donors, most TCR sequences were observed very rarely, whereas some public TCRs were present in many individuals. The validation cohort had no HLA typing available for a later analysis, so co-occurrence within that cohort was assessed over all 110 or so repertoires. A few of the identified cytomegalovirus-associated TCR beta chains were confirmed in vitro to be specific for cytomegalovirus antigens.

V loses 7 bases, J loses 6 bases, and the germline ends lie 21 bases apart. The germline V gene supplies CDR1 MNHEY and CDR2 SVGAGI. The CDR3 covers 15 residues, taking in both the cysteine and the phenylalanine. The kept DNA is CDR3 alone, 45 bases in frame from the first base. The library was produced with the immunoSEQ multiplex PCR assay. The source study handled its data this way. To diagnose cytomegalovirus status from the catalog of TCR beta chain sequences, a statistical classification framework was built. What TCRdb holds here is the immuneACCESS table cut down to in-frame rearrangements. Part of the clones is not present; checked against another copy, under half of the missing clones reflect an unresolved V gene, and the others are unexplained. Clone size and the V and J calls come from that table; the DNA yielded D and trimming. The sample profile shows about 110,000 clones; about 85% of them were found once. The ten largest clones capture about 2.9% of the sample.

For this clone: It lacks a known antigen. Per-base quality was not reported, and no clone a single base away is much larger than it.

Separate from the roughly 700-subject first cohort, the validation cohort of around 130 subjects was the group to which the donors belonged. Sequenced material: PBMCs. The clonotype was recovered from a woman in her late teens or twenties in good health and CMV-seronegative. The rearranged segments are TRBV6-5 and TRBJ1-1; there is no confident call for the D gene. The DNA sequence reads TGTGCCAGCACCCCGTTGATAGGGTGGGAGGCTGAAGCTTTCTTT. This is translated as CASTPLIGWEAEAFF.